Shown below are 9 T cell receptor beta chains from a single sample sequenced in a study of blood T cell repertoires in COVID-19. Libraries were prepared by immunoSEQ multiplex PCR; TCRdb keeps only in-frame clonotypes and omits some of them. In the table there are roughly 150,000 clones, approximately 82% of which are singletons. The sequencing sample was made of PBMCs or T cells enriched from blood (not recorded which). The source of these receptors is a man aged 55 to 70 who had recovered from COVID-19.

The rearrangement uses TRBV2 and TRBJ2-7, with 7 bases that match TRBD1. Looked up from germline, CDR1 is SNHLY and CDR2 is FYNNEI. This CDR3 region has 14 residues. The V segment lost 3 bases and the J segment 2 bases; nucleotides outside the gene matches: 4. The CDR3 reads CASSEYRGAYEQYF. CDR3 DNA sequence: TGTGCCAGCAGTGAGTACAGGGGCGCCTACGAGCAGTACTTC.

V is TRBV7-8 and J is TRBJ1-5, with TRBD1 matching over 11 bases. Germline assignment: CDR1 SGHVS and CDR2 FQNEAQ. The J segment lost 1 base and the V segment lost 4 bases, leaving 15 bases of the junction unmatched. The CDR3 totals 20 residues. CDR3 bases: TGTGCCAGCAGCTCATACGCCCAAGGACAGGGGGCAGAGAGCAATCAGCCCCAGCATTTT. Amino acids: CASSSYAQGQGAESNQPQHF.

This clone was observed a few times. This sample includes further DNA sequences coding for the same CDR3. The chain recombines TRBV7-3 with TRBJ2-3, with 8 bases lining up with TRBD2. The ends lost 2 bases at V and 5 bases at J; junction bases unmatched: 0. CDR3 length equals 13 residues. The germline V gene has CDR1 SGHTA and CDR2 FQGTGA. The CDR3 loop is CASSLREGDTQYF. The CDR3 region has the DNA TGTGCCAGCAGCTTACGGGAGGGAGATACGCAGTATTTT.

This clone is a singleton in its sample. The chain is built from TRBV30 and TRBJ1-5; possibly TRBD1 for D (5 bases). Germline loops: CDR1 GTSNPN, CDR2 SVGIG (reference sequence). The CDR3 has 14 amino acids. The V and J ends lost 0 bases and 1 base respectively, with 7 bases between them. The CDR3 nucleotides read TGTGCCTGGAGTGTAGGGGTAAGCAATCAGCCCCAGCATTTT. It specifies CAWSVGVSNQPQHF.

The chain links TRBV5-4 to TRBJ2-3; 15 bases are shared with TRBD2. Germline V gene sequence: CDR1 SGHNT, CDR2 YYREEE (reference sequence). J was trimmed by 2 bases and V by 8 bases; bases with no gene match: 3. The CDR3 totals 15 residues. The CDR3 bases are TGTGCCAGTGGGACTAGCGGGGGGCTCACAGATACGCAGTATTTT. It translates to CASGTSGGLTDTQYF.

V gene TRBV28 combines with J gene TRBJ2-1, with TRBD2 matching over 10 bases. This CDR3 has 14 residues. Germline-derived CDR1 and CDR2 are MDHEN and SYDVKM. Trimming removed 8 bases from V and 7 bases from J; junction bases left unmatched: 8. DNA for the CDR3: TGTGCCAGCGGCCTAGCGGGAGTTATGAATGAGCAGTTCTTC. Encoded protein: CASGLAGVMNEQFF.

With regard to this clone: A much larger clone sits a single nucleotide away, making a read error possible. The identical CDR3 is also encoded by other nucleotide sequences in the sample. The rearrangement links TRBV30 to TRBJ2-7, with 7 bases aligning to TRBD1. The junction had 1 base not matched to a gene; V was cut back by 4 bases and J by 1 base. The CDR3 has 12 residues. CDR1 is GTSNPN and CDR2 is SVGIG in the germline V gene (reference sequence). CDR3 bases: TGTGCCTGGAAACAGGGGTCCTACGAGCAGTACTTC. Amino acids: CAWKQGSYEQYF.

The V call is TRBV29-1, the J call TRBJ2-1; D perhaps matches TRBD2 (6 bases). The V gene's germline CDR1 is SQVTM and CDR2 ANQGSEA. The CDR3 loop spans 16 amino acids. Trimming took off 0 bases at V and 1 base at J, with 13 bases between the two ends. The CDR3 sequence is CSVEDHGRSSYNEQFF. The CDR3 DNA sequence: TGCAGCGTTGAAGATCACGGGAGAAGTTCCTACAATGAGCAGTTCTTC.

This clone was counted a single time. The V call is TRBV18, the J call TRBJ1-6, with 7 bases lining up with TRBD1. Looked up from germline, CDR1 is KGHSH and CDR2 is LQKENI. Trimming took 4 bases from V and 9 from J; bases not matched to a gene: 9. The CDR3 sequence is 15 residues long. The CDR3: CASSLETGNGSPLHF. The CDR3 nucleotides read TGTGCCAGCTCACTAGAGACAGGGAACGGTTCACCCCTCCACTTT.